This TCR beta chain came from a study of blood T cell repertoires in COVID-19. Background on the study: The United States, Italy and Spain supplied acute and convalescent COVID-19 samples. The analysed material was cDNA or gDNA that came from T cells, B-cell-depleted T cells, or PBMCs.

As handled by the study authors: Quantification of nucleated cells was approximated via reference gene primer amplification. The table came from immunoSEQ multiplex PCR; TCRdb's copy has only in-frame clones and leaves some out. D and trimming come from the DNA, and the V and J calls and clone size come from that table. The sample gives 160,000 or so clones, about nine tenths of which show up once; roughly 1.5% is in the top ten. Germline loops: CDR1 LGHDT, CDR2 YNNKEL (reference sequence). V trimming: 3 bases; J trimming: 4 bases; junction bases outside the gene matches: 2. The CDR3 sequence is 16 residues long.

This TCR derives from a woman aged 45-59 years with acute or convalescent COVID-19. The rearrangement joins TRBV3-1 (or the pseudogene TRBV3-2) to TRBJ2-3; 15 bases fit TRBD2. The sequencing input was peripheral blood. The CDR3, as DNA: TGTGCCAGCAGCCATGGACTAGCGGGGGGGCCAGATACGCAGTATTTT. Translated: CASSHGLAGGPDTQYF.